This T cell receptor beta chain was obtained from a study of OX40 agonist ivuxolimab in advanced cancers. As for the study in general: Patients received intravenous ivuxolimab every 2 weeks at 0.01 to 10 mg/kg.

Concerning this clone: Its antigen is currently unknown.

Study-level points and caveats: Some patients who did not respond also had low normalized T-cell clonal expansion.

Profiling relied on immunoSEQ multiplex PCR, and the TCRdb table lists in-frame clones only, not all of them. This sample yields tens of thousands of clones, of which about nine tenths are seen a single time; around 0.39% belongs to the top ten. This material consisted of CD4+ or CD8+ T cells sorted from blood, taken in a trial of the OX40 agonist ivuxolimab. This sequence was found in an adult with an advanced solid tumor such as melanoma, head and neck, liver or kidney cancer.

CDR3 loop: CASSLARQGNDSPLHF. CDR3 nucleotides: TGCGCCAGCAGCTTGGCCCGGCAGGGAAATGATTCACCCCTCCACTTT. The chain has TRBV5-1 and TRBJ1-6; tentative D call: TRBD1 (5 bases). Per germline, CDR1 SGHRS and CDR2 YFSETQ. CDR3 length equals 16 residues. V was pared by 0 bases and J by 8 bases, with 15 bases between.